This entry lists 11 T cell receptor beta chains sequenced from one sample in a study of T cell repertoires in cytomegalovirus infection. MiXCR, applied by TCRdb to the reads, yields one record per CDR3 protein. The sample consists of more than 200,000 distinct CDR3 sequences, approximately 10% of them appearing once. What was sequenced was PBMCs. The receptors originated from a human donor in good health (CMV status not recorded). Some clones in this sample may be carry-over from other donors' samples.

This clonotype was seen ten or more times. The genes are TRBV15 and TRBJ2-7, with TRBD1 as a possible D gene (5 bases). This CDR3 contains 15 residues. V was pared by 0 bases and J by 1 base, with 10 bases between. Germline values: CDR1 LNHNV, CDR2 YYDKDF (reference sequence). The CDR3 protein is CATSRDGAGSYEQYF. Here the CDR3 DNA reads TGTGCCACCAGCAGAGACGGCGCAGGGTCCTACGAGCAGTACTTC.

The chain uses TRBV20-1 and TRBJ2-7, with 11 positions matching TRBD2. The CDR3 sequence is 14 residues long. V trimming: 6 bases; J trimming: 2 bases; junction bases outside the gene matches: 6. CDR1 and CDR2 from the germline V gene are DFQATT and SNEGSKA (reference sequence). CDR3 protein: CSARLAGGPYEQYF. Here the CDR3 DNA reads TGCAGTGCCAGGCTAGCGGGGGGCCCCTACGAGCAGTACTTC.

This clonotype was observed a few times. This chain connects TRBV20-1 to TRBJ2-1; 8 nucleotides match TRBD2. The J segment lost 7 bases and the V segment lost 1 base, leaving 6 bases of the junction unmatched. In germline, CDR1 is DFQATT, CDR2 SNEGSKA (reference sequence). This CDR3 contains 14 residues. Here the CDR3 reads CSARAGGPRNEQFF. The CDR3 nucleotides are TGCAGTGCTAGAGCGGGGGGGCCGAGAAATGAGCAGTTCTTC.

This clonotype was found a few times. CDR3 bases: TGTGCCAGCAGCTTGGTGAAAACTTTCTTT. This sequence encodes CASSLVKTFF. The rearrangement uses TRBV5-5 and TRBJ1-1; D call uncertain. CDR3 size: 10 residues. With 0 bases removed from V and 12 bases from J, the gap between germline ends came to 6 bases. Germline CDR1 SGHKS, CDR2 YYEKEE (reference sequence).

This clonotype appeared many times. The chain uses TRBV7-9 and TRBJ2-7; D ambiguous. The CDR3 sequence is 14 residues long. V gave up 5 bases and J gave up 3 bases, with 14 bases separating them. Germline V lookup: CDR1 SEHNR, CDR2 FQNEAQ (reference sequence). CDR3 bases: TGTGCCAGCAGCCTTTCAAAGGGCCACTACGAGCAGTACTTC. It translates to CASSLSKGHYEQYF.

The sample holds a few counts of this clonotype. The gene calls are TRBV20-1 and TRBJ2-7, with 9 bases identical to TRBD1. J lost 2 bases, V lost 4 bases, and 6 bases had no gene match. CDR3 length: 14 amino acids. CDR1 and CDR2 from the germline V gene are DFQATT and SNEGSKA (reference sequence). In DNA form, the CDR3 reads TGCAGTGCTACGAAACAGGGGGCGGCCTACGAGCAGTACTTC. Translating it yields CSATKQGAAYEQYF.

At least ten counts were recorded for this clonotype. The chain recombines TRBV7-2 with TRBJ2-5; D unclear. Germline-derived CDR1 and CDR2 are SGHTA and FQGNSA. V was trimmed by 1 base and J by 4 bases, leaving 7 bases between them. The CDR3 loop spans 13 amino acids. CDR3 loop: CASSLDRGETQYF. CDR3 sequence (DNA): TGTGCCAGCAGCTTAGATCGTGGAGAGACCCAGTACTTC.

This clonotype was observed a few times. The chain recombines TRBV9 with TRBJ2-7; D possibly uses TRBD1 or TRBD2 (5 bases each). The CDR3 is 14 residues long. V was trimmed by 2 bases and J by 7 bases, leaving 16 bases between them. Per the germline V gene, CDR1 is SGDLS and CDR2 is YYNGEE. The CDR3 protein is CASSVDWGTLEQYF. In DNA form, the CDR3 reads TGTGCCAGCAGCGTCGATTGGGGGACCTTGGAGCAGTACTTC.

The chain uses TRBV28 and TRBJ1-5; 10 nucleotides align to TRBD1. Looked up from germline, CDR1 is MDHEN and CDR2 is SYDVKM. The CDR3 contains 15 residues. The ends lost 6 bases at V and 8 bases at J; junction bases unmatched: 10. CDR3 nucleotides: TGTGCCAGCAGGCTGACAGGGGGCCCACGGGAGCCCCAGCATTTT. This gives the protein CASRLTGGPREPQHF.

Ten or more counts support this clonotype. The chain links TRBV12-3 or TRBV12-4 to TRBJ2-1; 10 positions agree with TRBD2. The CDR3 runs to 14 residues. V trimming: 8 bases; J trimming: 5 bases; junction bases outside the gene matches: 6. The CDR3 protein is CASHASGRNNEQFF. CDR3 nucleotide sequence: TGTGCCAGCCACGCTAGCGGGAGAAACAATGAGCAGTTCTTC.

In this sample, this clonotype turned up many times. The CDR3 bases are TGTGCCAGCAGCTCCTTTCCCAATGAAAAACTGTTTTTT. Amino acids: CASSSFPNEKLFF. V and J are TRBV7-3 and TRBJ1-4; D call uncertain. The V gene's germline CDR1 is SGHTA and CDR2 FQGTGA. V gave up 4 bases and J gave up 5 bases, with 8 bases separating them. The CDR3 loop spans 13 amino acids.